This T cell receptor (beta chain) emerged from a study of blood T cell repertoires in COVID-19. Study in general: The United States, Italy and Spain were the sources of the acute and convalescent COVID-19 samples.

Here immunoSEQ multiplex PCR was the method, and the copy in TCRdb shows in-frame clones only, minus some. Of 60,000 to 75,000 clones listed, 79% are singletons. The CDR3 runs 17 residues. The germline gives CDR1 SGHVS, CDR2 FQNEAQ. V was pared by 0 bases and J by 0 bases, with 7 bases of the junction left unmatched. A single count supports this clone. Input material: peripheral blood. The rearrangement uses TRBV7-8 and TRBJ1-1, with TRBD1 matching 7 bases. The receptor was isolated from a man aged 60 to 75 with active or convalescent COVID-19. In DNA, the CDR3 is TGTGCCAGCAGCTTAGCGATTGGGACAGTTGTGAACACTGAAGCTTTCTTT. This translates into CASSLAIGTVVNTEAFF.